These 6 T cell receptor beta chains were sequenced from one sample in a study of blood T cell repertoires in COVID-19. The repertoire was sequenced with immunoSEQ multiplex PCR; TCRdb's copy has only in-frame clones and lacks some. Of about 200,000 clones listed, about 89% are singletons. Sequences were obtained from peripheral blood. Receptor source: a man aged 55 to 70 who had recovered from COVID-19.

This chain connects TRBV28 to TRBJ1-5; 7 bases align to TRBD1. With V trimmed by 5 bases and J by 4 bases, 11 bases remained unmatched. The V gene's germline CDR1 is MDHEN and CDR2 SYDVKM. The CDR3 has 16 residues. CDR3 nucleotide sequence: TGTGCCAGCAGTGCTTACCTGACAGGGACTAATCAGCCCCAGCATTTT. This codes for CASSAYLTGTNQPQHF.

The chain employs TRBV6-6 and TRBJ2-5; TRBD2 might be the D (7 bases). Trimming removed 5 bases at V and 5 bases at J, with 15 bases between. The germline gives CDR1 MNHNY, CDR2 SVGAGI (reference sequence). The CDR3 runs 14 residues. The CDR3 region has the DNA TGTGCCAGCAGTCATGGGAGGGGGAGTGAGACCCAGTACTTC. The encoded protein is CASSHGRGSETQYF.

This clone has just a few counts. Written as DNA, the CDR3 is TGTGCCAGTAGTTGGGGGGGTCTGCATCAGCCCCAGCATTTT. Its translation: CASSWGGLHQPQHF. This chain connects TRBV19 to TRBJ1-5; D might be TRBD1 (5 bases). The CDR3 is 14 residues long. Germline V gives CDR1 LNHDA, CDR2 SQIVND (reference sequence). The V and J ends lost 5 bases and 5 bases respectively, with 13 bases between them.

This chain joins TRBV7-9 and TRBJ1-2, with a possible D match to TRBD1 (5 bases). Germline lookup yields CDR1 SEHNR and CDR2 FQNEAQ (reference sequence). V lost 2 bases to trimming and J lost 1 base, with 8 bases between them. The CDR3 is 14 residues long. The CDR3 sequence: CASSLQGLNYGYTF. The CDR3 DNA follows: TGTGCCAGCAGCTTACAGGGACTTAACTATGGCTACACCTTC.

The V call is TRBV5-1, the J call TRBJ1-1; D uncertain. Looked up from germline, CDR1 is SGHRS and CDR2 is YFSETQ. V lost 3 bases to trimming and J lost 1 base, with 10 bases between them. This CDR3 has 14 residues. For the CDR3, the DNA is TGCGCCAGCAGCTGGAGCGGGGAGAACACTGAAGCTTTCTTT. Its translation is CASSWSGENTEAFF.

The chain couples TRBV27 to TRBJ2-6, with 9 nucleotides matching TRBD2. Trimming cost V 3 bases and J 0 bases; bases outside gene matches: 3. This CDR3 has 17 amino acids. Germline lookup yields CDR1 MNHEY and CDR2 SMNVEV (reference sequence). The CDR3 here is CASSFLAGDSGANVLTF. In nucleotides, the CDR3 is TGTGCCAGCAGTTTCTTAGCGGGGGACTCTGGGGCCAACGTCCTGACTTTC.